This T cell receptor beta chain was recorded in a study of regulatory T cells in long-lasting Graves disease. Study-wide results and caveats: Under persistent disease, TRBV28, TRBJ1-2 and TRBJ2-5 were used preferentially.

Time point noted: persistent/refractory GD, antithyroid drugs over 5 years with positive TRAb. Extracted PBMC RNA gave rise to the TCR library. Peripheral blood, at about 8.9 milliliters, went into EDTA tubes. The TCR beta library used iRepertoire HTBI primers with Arm-PCR amplification of CDR3. TCRdb called the multiplex PCR reads again in MiXCR, with one record for every CDR3 protein. The top ten hold more than 6% of the sample, which has some 430,000 distinct CDR3 sequences, roughly a fifth seen once. The CDR3 is 14 residues long. Germline-derived CDR1 and CDR2 are MNHEY and SMNVEV (reference sequence). J was trimmed by 4 bases and V by 3 bases; bases with no gene match: 4. In this sample, this clonotype turned up many times. No antigen is known for it.

The V and J genes are TRBV27 and TRBJ1-2; 8 bases match TRBD1. This clonotype was obtained from a female donor with Graves disease. This sample comprised peripheral blood mononuclear cells (PBMCs), obtained when the disease was refractory, from a patient treated with antithyroid drugs. CDR3: CASSFGDRRYGYTF. Written as DNA, the CDR3 is TGTGCCAGCAGTTTTGGGGACAGGCGCTATGGCTACACCTTC.